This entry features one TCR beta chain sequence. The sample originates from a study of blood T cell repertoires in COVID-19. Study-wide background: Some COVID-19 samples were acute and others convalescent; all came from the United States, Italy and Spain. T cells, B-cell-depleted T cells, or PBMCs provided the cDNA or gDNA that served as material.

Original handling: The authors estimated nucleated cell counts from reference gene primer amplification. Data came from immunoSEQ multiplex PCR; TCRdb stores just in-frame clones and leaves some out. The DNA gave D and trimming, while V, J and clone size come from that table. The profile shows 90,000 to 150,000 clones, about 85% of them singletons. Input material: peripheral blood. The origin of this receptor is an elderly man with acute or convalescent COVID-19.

Here the CDR3 DNA reads TGTGCCAGCAGCTTTGGGACTAGCGCGTTAGTACATGAGCAGTTCTTC. This gives the protein CASSFGTSALVHEQFF. The chain recombines TRBV5-4 with TRBJ2-1; 10 bases agree with TRBD2. Trimming took 2 bases from V and 8 from J; bases not matched to a gene: 10. This CDR3 spans 16 amino acids. Germline V gives CDR1 SGHNT, CDR2 YYREEE (reference sequence).